This TCR beta chain was found in a study of regulatory T cells in long-lasting Graves disease. Investigators prepared the TCR beta libraries by applying iRepertoire HTBI primers and Arm-PCR of CDR3 regions. TCRdb re-called the multiplex PCR reads through MiXCR, storing one row per CDR3 protein. The data hold hundreds of thousands of distinct CDR3 sequences, with roughly 13% observed a single time. The time point denotes: newly diagnosed GD, antithyroid drugs for less than 3 months. RNA from PBMCs was the source of the TCR library. This clonotype was observed at least ten times. The antigen remains unidentified. Study findings and constraints: New patients shared fewer public clonotypes (roughly 910) than persistent patients did (around 2,900).

From germline, CDR1 is MDHEN and CDR2 SYDVKM. V lost 7 bases and J lost 3, with 9 bases in between. This CDR3 spans 12 amino acids. In addition, the sample was reused for a study of T cells in Graves' hyperthyroidism and ophthalmopathy. From that report: Exclusions: uncontrolled infection, other autoimmune disease, pregnancy, lactation. Used for diagnoses were clinical symptoms, serum thyroxine and TRAb, thyroid ultrasound and orbital computed tomography. Within blood appeared most thyroid clonotypes that had expanded above 0.001.

The rearrangement joins TRBV28 to TRBJ1-1, with D tentatively TRBD1 (5 bases). The receptor was derived from a man aged 25-45 years with Graves disease. This material consisted of peripheral blood mononuclear cells (PBMCs), taken at new diagnosis, from a patient treated with antithyroid drugs. This CDR3 reads CASIRRDTEAFF. DNA of the CDR3: TGTGCCAGCATTCGCAGGGACACTGAAGCTTTCTTT. The complete variable domain, with remaining parts taken from reference TRBV28 and TRBJ1-1, reads DVKVTQSSRYLVKRTGEKVFLECVQDMDHENMFWYRQDPGLGLRLIYFSYDVKMKEKGDIPEGYSVSREKKERFSLILESASTNQTSMYLCASIRRDTEAFFGQGTRLTVV.